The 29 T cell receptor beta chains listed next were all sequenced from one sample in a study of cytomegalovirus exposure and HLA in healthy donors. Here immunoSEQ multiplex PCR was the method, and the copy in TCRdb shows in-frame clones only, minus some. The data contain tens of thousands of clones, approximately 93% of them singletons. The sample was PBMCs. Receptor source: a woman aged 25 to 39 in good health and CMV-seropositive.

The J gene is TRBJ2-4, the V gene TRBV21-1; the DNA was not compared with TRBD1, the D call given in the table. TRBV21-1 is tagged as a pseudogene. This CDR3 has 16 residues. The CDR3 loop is CASSKAKGAAKNIQYF. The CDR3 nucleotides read TGTGCCAGCAGCAAAGCAAAGGGGGCGGCCAAAAACATTCAGTACTTC.

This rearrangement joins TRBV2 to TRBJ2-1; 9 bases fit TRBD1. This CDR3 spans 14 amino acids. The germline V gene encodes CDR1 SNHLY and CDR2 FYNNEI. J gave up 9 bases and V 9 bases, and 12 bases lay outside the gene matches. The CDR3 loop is CASTGTGQIREQFF. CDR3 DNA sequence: TGTGCCAGTACCGGGACAGGGCAAATTCGTGAGCAGTTCTTC.

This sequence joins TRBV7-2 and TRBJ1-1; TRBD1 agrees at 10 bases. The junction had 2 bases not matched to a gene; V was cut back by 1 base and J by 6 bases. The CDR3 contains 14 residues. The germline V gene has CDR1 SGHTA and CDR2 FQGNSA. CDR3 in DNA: TGTGCCAGCAGCTTAGGAGGACAGGGGGCTGAAGCTTTCTTT. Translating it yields CASSLGGQGAEAFF.

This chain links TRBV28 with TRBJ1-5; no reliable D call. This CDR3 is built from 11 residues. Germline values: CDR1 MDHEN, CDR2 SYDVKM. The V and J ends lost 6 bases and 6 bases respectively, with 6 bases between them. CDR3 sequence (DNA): TGTGCCAGCAGCCCGGGTCAGCCCCAGCATTTT. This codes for CASSPGQPQHF.

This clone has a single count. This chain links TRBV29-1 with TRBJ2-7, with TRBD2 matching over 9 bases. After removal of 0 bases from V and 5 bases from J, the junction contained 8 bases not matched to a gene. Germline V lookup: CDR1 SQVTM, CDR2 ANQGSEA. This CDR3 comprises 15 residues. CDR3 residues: CSVEDGLAGRHEQYF. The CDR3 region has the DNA TGCAGCGTTGAAGATGGGCTAGCGGGAAGGCACGAGCAGTACTTC.

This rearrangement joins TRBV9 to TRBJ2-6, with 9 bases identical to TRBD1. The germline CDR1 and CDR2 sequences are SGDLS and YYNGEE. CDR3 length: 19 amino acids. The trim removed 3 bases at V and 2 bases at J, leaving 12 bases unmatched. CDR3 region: CASSAPRDRVFTGANVLTF. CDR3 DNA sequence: TGTGCCAGCAGCGCCCCCCGGGACAGGGTTTTTACTGGGGCCAACGTCCTGACTTTC.

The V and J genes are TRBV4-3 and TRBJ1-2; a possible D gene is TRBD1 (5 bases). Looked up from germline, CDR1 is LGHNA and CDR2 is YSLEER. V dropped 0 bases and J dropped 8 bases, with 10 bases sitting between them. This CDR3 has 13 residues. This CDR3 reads CASSQEGVGGYTF. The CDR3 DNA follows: TGCGCCAGCAGCCAAGAAGGGGTTGGGGGCTACACCTTC.

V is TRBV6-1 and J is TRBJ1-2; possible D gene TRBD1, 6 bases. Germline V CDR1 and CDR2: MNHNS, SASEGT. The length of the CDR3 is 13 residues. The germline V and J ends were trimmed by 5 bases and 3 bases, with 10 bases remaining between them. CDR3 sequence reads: CASSRAGDYGYTF. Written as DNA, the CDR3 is TGTGCCAGCAGTCGCGCAGGGGACTATGGCTACACCTTC.

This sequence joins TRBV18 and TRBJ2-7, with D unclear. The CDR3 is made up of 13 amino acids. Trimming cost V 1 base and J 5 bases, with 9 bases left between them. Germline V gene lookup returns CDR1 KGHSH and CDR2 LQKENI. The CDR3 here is CASSPQSDHEQYF. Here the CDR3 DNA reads TGTGCCAGCTCACCACAGAGCGACCACGAGCAGTACTTC.

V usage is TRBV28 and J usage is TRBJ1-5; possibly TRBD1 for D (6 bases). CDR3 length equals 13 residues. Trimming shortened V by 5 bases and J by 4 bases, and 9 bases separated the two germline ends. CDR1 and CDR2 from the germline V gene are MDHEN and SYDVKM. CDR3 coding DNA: TGTGCCAGCAGTGACAGGAAGAATCAGCCCCAGCATTTT. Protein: CASSDRKNQPQHF.

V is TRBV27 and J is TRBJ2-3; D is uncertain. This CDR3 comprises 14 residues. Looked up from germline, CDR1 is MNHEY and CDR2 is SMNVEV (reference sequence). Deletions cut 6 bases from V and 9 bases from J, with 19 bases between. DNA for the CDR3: TGTGCCAGCAGAGAATACCCCACGCGAGAAACGCAGTATTTT. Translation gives CASREYPTRETQYF.

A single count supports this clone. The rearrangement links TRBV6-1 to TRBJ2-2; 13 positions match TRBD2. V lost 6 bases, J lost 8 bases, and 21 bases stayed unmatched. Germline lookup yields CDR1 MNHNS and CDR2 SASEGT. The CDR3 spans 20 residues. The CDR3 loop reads CASREPGLAGIFRPFGELFF. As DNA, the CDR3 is TGTGCCAGCAGGGAACCGGGACTAGCGGGAATTTTTAGGCCGTTTGGGGAGCTGTTTTTT.

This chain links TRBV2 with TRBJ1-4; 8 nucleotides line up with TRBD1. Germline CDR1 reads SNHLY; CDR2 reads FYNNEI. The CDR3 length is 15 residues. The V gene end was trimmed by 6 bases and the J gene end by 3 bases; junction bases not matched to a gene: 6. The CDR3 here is CASSATGGPNEKLFF. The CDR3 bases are TGTGCCAGCAGCGCAACAGGGGGTCCTAATGAAAAACTGTTTTTT.

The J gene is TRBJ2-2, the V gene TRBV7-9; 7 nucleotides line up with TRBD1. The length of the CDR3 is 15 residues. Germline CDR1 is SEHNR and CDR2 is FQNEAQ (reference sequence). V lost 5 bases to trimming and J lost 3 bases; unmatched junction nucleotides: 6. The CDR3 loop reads CASSSRDRYTGELFF. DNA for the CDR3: TGTGCCAGCAGCAGCCGGGACAGATACACCGGGGAGCTGTTTTTT. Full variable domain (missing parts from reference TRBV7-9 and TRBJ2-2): DTGVSQNPRHKITKRGQNVTFRCDPISEHNRLYWYRQTLGQGPEFLTYFQNEAQLEKSRLLSDRFSAERPKGSFSTLEIQRTEQGDSAMYLCASSSRDRYTGELFFGEGSRLTVL.

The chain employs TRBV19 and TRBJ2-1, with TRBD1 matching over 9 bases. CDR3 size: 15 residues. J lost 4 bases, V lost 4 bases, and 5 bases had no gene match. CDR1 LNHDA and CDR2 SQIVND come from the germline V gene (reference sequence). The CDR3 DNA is TGTGCCAGTAGTAGGGGACAGGGACGTTACAATGAGCAGTTCTTC. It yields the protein CASSRGQGRYNEQFF.

The CDR3 sequence is CASSGDRGGQFF. The CDR3 DNA follows: TGTGCCAGCAGTGGGGACAGGGGGGGGCAGTTCTTC. The rearrangement uses TRBV2 and TRBJ2-1; 11 positions match TRBD1. The junction had 2 bases not matched to a gene; V was cut back by 4 bases and J by 12 bases. CDR3 length: 12 residues. Per germline, CDR1 SNHLY and CDR2 FYNNEI.

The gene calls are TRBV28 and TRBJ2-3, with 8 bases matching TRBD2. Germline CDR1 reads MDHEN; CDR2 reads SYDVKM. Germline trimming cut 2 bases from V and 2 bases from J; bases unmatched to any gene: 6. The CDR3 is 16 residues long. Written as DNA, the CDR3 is TGTGCCAGCAGTTTAGGAGCGGGAGACCCCACAGATACGCAGTATTTT. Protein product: CASSLGAGDPTDTQYF.

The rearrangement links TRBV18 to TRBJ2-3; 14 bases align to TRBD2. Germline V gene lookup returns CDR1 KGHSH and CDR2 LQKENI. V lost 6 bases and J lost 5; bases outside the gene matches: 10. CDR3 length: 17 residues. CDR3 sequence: CASSRRTSGGSGDTQYF. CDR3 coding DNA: TGTGCCAGCTCGCGGCGGACTAGCGGGGGGAGTGGAGATACGCAGTATTTT.

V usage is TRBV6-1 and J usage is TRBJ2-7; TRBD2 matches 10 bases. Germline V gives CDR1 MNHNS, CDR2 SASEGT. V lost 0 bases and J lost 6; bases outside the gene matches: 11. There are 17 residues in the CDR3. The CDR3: CASSEALTSGLFLEQYF. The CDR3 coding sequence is TGTGCCAGCAGTGAAGCTTTGACTAGCGGGCTCTTTCTCGAGCAGTACTTC.

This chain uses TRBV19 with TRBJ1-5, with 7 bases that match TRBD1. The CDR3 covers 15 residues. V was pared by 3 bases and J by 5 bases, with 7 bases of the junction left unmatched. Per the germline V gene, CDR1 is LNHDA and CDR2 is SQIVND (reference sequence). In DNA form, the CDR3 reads TGTGCCAGTAGTATGGGAAGGGGGCGCGATCAGCCCCAGCATTTT. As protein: CASSMGRGRDQPQHF.

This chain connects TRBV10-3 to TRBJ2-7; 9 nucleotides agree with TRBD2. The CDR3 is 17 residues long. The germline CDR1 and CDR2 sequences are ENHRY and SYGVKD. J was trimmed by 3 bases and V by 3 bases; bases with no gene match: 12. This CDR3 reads CAISEGYSGSRNYEQYF. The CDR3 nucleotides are TGTGCCATCAGTGAAGGTTATAGCGGGAGCCGGAACTACGAGCAGTACTTC.

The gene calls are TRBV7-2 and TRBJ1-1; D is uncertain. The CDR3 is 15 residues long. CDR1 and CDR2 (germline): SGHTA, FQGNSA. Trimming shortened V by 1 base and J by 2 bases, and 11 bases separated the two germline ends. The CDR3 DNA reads TGTGCCAGCAGCTTAGGGGCAGCTCTCAACACTGAAGCTTTCTTT. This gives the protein CASSLGAALNTEAFF.

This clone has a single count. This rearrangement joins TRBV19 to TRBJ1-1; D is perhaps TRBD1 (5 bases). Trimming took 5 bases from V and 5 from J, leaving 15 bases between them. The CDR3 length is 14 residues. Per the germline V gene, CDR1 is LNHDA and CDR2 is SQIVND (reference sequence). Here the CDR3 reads CASSHVGGTTEAFF. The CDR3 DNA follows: TGTGCCAGTAGTCATGTTGGGGGGACGACTGAAGCTTTCTTT.

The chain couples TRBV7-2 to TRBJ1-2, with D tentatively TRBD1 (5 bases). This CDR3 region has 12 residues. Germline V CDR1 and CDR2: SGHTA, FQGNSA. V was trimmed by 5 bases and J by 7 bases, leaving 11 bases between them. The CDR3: CASSMGGFGYTF. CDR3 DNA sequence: TGTGCCAGCAGCATGGGGGGGTTTGGCTACACCTTC.

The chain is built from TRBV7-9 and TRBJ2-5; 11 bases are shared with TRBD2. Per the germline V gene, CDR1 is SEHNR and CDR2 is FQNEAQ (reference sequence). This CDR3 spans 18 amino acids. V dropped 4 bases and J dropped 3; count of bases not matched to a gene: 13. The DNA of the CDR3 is TGTGCCAGCAGCTCAGGGGTAGCGGGAGGGCCTTTTGAAGAGACCCAGTACTTC. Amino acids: CASSSGVAGGPFEETQYF.

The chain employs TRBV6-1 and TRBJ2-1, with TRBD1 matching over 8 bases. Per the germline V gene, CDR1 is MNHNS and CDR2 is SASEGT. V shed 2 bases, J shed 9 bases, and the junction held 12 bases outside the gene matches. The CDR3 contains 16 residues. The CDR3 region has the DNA TGTGCCAGCAGTGAACTCGGACAGGGTCGCATAGGTGAGCAGTTCTTC. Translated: CASSELGQGRIGEQFF.

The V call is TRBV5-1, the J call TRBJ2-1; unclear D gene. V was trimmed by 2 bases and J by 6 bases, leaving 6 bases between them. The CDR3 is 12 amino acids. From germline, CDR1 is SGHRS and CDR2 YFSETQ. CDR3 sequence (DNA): TGCGCCAGCAGCTTTAACACCAATGAGCAGTTCTTC. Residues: CASSFNTNEQFF.

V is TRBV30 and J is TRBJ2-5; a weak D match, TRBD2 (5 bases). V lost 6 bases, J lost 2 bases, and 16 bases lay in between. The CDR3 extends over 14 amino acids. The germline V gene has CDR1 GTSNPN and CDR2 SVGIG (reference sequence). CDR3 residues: CACRDLRRQETQYF. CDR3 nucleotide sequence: TGTGCCTGCCGGGATTTGCGGAGACAAGAGACCCAGTACTTC. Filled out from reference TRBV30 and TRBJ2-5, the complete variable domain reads SQTIHQWPATLVQPVGSPLSLECTVEGTSNPNLYWYRQAAGRGLQLLFYSVGIGQISSEVPQNLSASRPQDRQFILSSKKLLLSDSGFYLCACRDLRRQETQYFGPGTRLLVL.

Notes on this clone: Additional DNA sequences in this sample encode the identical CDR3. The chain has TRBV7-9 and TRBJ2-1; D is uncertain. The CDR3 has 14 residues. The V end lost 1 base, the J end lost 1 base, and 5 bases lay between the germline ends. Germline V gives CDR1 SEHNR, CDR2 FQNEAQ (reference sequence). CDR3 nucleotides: TGTGCCAGCAGCTTAGATTCTTCCTACAATGAGCAGTTCTTC. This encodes CASSLDSSYNEQFF.